This T cell receptor beta chain stems from a study of T cells in Graves' hyperthyroidism and ophthalmopathy. TCR beta CDR3 region amplification was performed from RNA transcripts. TCR CDR3 underwent first-round RT-PCR with the HTBI primer set. A single record per CDR3 protein comes from TCRdb applying MiXCR to the multiplex PCR reads. The data contain hundreds of thousands of distinct CDR3 sequences, about 14% of them singletons. Many counts were recorded for this clonotype. The source of this sequence is a woman between 40 and 55 years old with Graves' ophthalmopathy. What was sequenced was blood.

CDR3 region: CASSLSLNYEQYF. In DNA form, the CDR3 reads TGTGCCAGCAGCTTAAGCCTAAACTACGAGCAGTACTTC. V and J are TRBV7-3 and TRBJ2-7; unclear D gene. Germline lookup yields CDR1 SGHTA and CDR2 FQGTGA. This CDR3 has 13 amino acids. The ends were cut back, 1 base at V and 3 bases at J, with 7 bases in the middle. Filled out from reference TRBV7-3 and TRBJ2-7, the complete variable domain reads GAGVSQTPSNKVTEKGKYVELRCDPISGHTALYWYRQSLGQGPEFLIYFQGTGAADDSGLPNDRFFAVRPEGSVSTLKIQRTERGDSAVYLCASSLSLNYEQYFGPGTRLTVT.